A single T cell receptor beta chain is shown here with its context. The entry originates in a study of T cell changes during pregnancy in multiple sclerosis. Trimming removed 2 bases from V and 1 base from J, with 14 bases in between. The CDR3 totals 16 residues. Germline CDR1 is MNHEY and CDR2 is SMNVEV (reference sequence). Sequenced by immunoSEQ multiplex PCR; TCRdb stores in-frame clones only, minus some. The sample lists about 25,000 clones; approximately 89% were seen once. Sequencing was performed on CD8+ T cells from peripheral blood mononuclear cells, taken in the first trimester of pregnancy. The chain is built from TRBV27 and TRBJ1-1; D is unclear. This receptor was identified in a female donor in good health, enrolled as a control in a pregnancy study. Written as DNA, the CDR3 is TGTGCCAGCAGTTTAATAGCGCCCAAGGAGAACACTGAAGCTTTCTTT. This codes for CASSLIAPKENTEAFF.